Described below is a single T cell receptor (beta chain) sequence and its context. Between the trimmed V and J ends, which lost 3 bases and 3 bases, there was a span of 9 bases. This CDR3 has 13 residues. Germline V gene data show CDR1 as KGHSH and CDR2 as LQKENI. The data were taken from a study of blood T cell repertoires in COVID-19. Background on the study: Both acute and convalescent COVID-19 samples were obtained from the United States, Italy and Spain. From T cells, B-cell-depleted T cells, or PBMCs came the material, which was cDNA or gDNA.

Clones were sequenced by immunoSEQ multiplex PCR, and TCRdb holds only the in-frame ones, with some missing. The sample yields 65,000 to 75,000 clones, more than 75% seen once. Sequencing input: peripheral blood. The J gene is TRBJ2-7, the V gene TRBV18; no clear D. This receptor was taken from a human donor in a cohort sampled during active COVID-19. The CDR3 coding sequence is TGTGCCAGCTCACCTAAGGCTAGCTACGAGCAGTACGTC. The encoded protein is CASSPKASYEQYV.